This is a list of T cell receptor beta chains from one sample in a study of blood T cell repertoires in COVID-19. Only in-frame clones appear in the TCRdb table, and some are missing; sequencing was by immunoSEQ multiplex PCR. This sample yields some 350,000 clones, of which approximately 88% are seen a single time; around 5% belongs to the top ten. Sequences were obtained from PBMCs or T cells enriched from blood (not recorded which). The receptors come from a man in his thirties or forties who had recovered from COVID-19. CDR3s include the opening cysteine and the closing phenylalanine or tryptophan. D genes are given only for firm matches. The size of a clone is reported for some rows only, either as once, few or many, or as a class for expanded clones.

size	V	D	J	CDR3	DNA
.	TRBV19	.	TRBJ2-3	CASSILAGVTDTQYF	TGTGCCAGTAGTATACTAGCAGGGGTCACAGATACGCAGTATTTT
.	TRBV2	.	TRBJ1-4	CASSDRTYNEKLFF	TGTGCCAGCAGTGACAGGACATACAATGAAAAACTGTTTTTT
.	TRBV7-2	.	TRBJ2-4	CASSPRLLAKNIQYF	TGTGCCAGCAGCCCTCGACTGCTAGCCAAAAACATTCAGTACTTC
.	TRBV5-8	.	TRBJ1-2	CASSLGLGVGDGYTF	TGTGCCAGCAGCTTGGGACTCGGCGTAGGGGATGGCTACACCTTC
.	TRBV14	TRBD1	TRBJ1-4	CASSQDGQGVLYEKLFF	TGTGCCAGCAGCCAAGATGGACAGGGGGTCTTGTATGAAAAACTGTTTTTT
once	TRBV5-5	.	TRBJ2-2	CASSFPGVKSGELFF	TGTGCCAGCAGCTTTCCAGGGGTTAAGAGCGGGGAGCTGTTTTTT
.	TRBV7-2	TRBD1	TRBJ1-6	CASSQTGGGSPLHF	TGTGCCAGCAGCCAGACAGGGGGTGGCTCACCCCTCCACTTT
.	TRBV7-2	.	TRBJ1-6	CASSRQWNSPLHF	TGTGCCAGCAGCCGACAGTGGAATTCACCCCTCCACTTT
.	TRBV5-1	.	TRBJ2-7	CASSLTGSSYEQYF	TGCGCCAGCAGCTTAACGGGAAGCTCCTACGAGCAGTACTTC
.	TRBV28	TRBD1	TRBJ2-3	CASTTGGGGTDTQYF	TGTGCCAGCACCACAGGGGGCGGAGGGACAGATACGCAGTATTTT
.	TRBV7-9	TRBD1	TRBJ2-1	CASSLAQGAYNEQFF	TGTGCCAGCAGCTTAGCTCAGGGGGCCTACAATGAGCAGTTCTTC
.	TRBV10-2	.	TRBJ1-5	CASSEGVLSNQPQHF	TGCGCCAGCAGTGAAGGGGTATTGAGCAATCAGCCCCAGCATTTT
.	TRBV28	TRBD2	TRBJ2-5	CASSFYSGEAETQYF	TGTGCCAGCAGTTTTTATAGCGGGGAGGCAGAGACCCAGTACTTC
.	TRBV20-1	.	TRBJ2-3	CSASGGRVADTQYF	TGCAGTGCTAGTGGGGGGCGTGTAGCAGATACGCAGTATTTT
.	TRBV21-1	.	TRBJ1-6	CASSNLRDSPLHF	TGTGCCAGCAGCAACTTGAGGGATTCACCCCTCCACTTT
.	TRBV6-5	.	TRBJ1-1	CASSYSMREMNTEAFF	TGTGCCAGCAGTTACTCGATGCGGGAGATGAACACTGAAGCTTTCTTT
.	TRBV19	TRBD1	TRBJ1-6	CASSKDRGRSPLHF	TGTGCCAGTAGTAAAGACAGGGGGCGTTCACCCCTCCACTTT
.	TRBV11-1	TRBD2	TRBJ2-3	CASSNSGTRIVYTQYF	TGTGCCAGCAGCAACTCGGGGACTAGAATTGTATATACGCAGTATTTT
few	TRBV7-9	TRBD2	TRBJ2-7	CASSHSLAGGAYEQYF	TGTGCCAGCAGCCATTCACTAGCGGGGGGCGCCTACGAGCAGTACTTC
.	TRBV10-1	.	TRBJ1-6	CANLDLSSYNSPLHF	TGCGCCAACCTAGACCTGAGCTCCTATAATTCACCCCTCCACTTT
.	TRBV27	TRBD1	TRBJ2-2	CASSLENRGGELFF	TGTGCCAGCAGTTTAGAAAACAGGGGAGGGGAGCTGTTTTTT
.	TRBV18	.	TRBJ2-7	CASSLSSLYEQYF	TGTGCCAGCTCACTTTCTAGCCTCTACGAGCAGTACTTC
.	TRBV27	.	TRBJ1-4	CASSFPATGSTNEKLFF	TGTGCCAGCAGTTTCCCTGCGACAGGTTCAACTAATGAAAAACTGTTTTTT
.	TRBV6-5	.	TRBJ2-2	CASSYGGALDTGELFF	TGTGCCAGCAGTTATGGGGGGGCGCTGGACACCGGGGAGCTGTTTTTT
.	TRBV6-6	TRBD1	TRBJ2-7	CASFTPGQGPYEQYF	TGTGCCAGCTTTACCCCGGGACAGGGACCCTACGAGCAGTACTTC
.	TRBV21-1	.	TRBJ2-3	CASSTGQGPTDTQYF	TGTGCCAGCAGCACCGGACAGGGCCCGACAGATACGCAGTATTTT
.	TRBV28	TRBD1	TRBJ1-6	CANGGTGGSPLHF	TGTGCCAACGGGGGGACAGGGGGTTCACCCCTCCACTTT
.	TRBV28	.	TRBJ1-5	CASSPRGREPQHF	TGTGCCAGCAGTCCGCGGGGGAGGGAGCCCCAGCATTTT
.	TRBV4-2	.	TRBJ1-5	CASSPVNYRAQPQHF	TGTGCCAGCAGCCCGGTAAATTACAGGGCTCAGCCCCAGCATTTT
.	TRBV6-5	TRBD1	TRBJ2-1	CASRGDSYNEQFF	TGTGCCAGCAGAGGGGACAGCTACAATGAGCAGTTCTTC
.	TRBV6-6	TRBD1	TRBJ2-5	CASRDRGLEETQYF	TGTGCCAGCAGAGACAGGGGTTTGGAAGAGACCCAGTACTTC
.	TRBV5-1	TRBD2	TRBJ2-2	CASSTSGGPTGELFF	TGCGCCAGCAGTACTAGCGGGGGACCCACCGGGGAGCTGTTTTTT
.	TRBV2	TRBD2	TRBJ2-7	CASRGGLAYEQYF	TGTGCCAGCAGAGGGGGACTAGCCTACGAGCAGTACTTC
.	TRBV24-1	.	TRBJ2-1	CATSDQGHKQFF	TGTGCCACCAGTGATCAAGGACATAAGCAGTTCTTC
.	TRBV19	.	TRBJ1-5	CASSIGGWDQPQHF	TGTGCCAGTAGTATAGGGGGCTGGGATCAGCCCCAGCATTTT
.	TRBV27	.	TRBJ2-3	CASKQTLRRYDTQYF	TGTGCCAGCAAGCAGACTTTGCGGCGGTACGATACGCAGTATTTT
.	TRBV24-1	.	TRBJ2-7	CATSVGSSYEQYF	TGTGCCACCAGTGTAGGGAGCTCCTACGAGCAGTACTTC
.	TRBV19	.	TRBJ1-6	CASSTGPAGSPLHF	TGTGCCAGTAGTACGGGTCCAGCTGGTTCACCCCTCCACTTT
.	TRBV5-1	.	TRBJ2-2	CASSRLVNTGELFF	TGCGCCAGCAGTCGACTAGTTAACACCGGGGAGCTGTTTTTT
.	TRBV6-1	TRBD1	TRBJ1-3	CASSETGGNSGNTIYF	TGTGCCAGCAGTGAGACAGGGGGCAATTCTGGAAACACCATATATTTT
.	TRBV6-5	TRBD1	TRBJ2-1	CASSFQTGYNEQFF	TGTGCCAGCAGTTTTCAGACAGGGTACAATGAGCAGTTCTTC
.	TRBV11-2	.	TRBJ2-7	CASSLYGGDSSYEQYF	TGTGCCAGCAGCTTATACGGCGGGGACAGCTCCTACGAGCAGTACTTC
once	TRBV15	.	TRBJ2-7	CATSRGGGSNYEQYF	TGTGCCACCAGCAGAGGAGGTGGGTCCAACTACGAGCAGTACTTC
.	TRBV7-8	TRBD1	TRBJ1-2	CASSQRTGGGYGYTF	TGTGCCAGCAGCCAAAGGACAGGGGGAGGATATGGCTACACCTTC
once	TRBV5-1	.	TRBJ2-7	CASSLVVDSSYEQYF	TGCGCCAGCAGCTTGGTAGTCGATAGCTCCTACGAGCAGTACTTC
few	TRBV9	TRBD1	TRBJ1-2	CASSTQQGADGYTF	TGTGCCAGCAGCACCCAACAGGGGGCGGATGGCTACACCTTC
.	TRBV9	TRBD2	TRBJ2-1	CASSPGLAGSISYNEQFF	TGTGCCAGCAGCCCGGGACTAGCGGGGTCAATCTCCTACAATGAGCAGTTCTTC
.	TRBV30	.	TRBJ1-1	CAWSLLAAGNTEAFF	TGTGCCTGGAGCCTACTCGCCGCGGGGAACACTGAAGCTTTCTTT
.	TRBV3-1/TRBV3-2	TRBD1	TRBJ2-1	CASSQARGHEQFF	TGTGCCAGCAGCCAAGCTAGGGGGCATGAGCAGTTCTTC
.	TRBV19	.	TRBJ2-1	CASSFTTQTVFHEQFF	TGTGCCAGTAGTTTTACGACACAGACGGTCTTCCATGAGCAGTTCTTC
.	TRBV5-1	.	TRBJ2-5	CASSLLFQETQYF	TGCGCCAGCAGCTTGCTCTTCCAAGAGACCCAGTACTTC
.	TRBV4-2	TRBD2	TRBJ2-7	CASSAGGLAGTYEQYF	TGTGCCAGCAGTGCAGGGGGACTAGCGGGGACCTACGAGCAGTACTTC
few	TRBV28	.	TRBJ1-6	CASSFVIRSGSDSPLHF	TGTGCCAGCAGTTTCGTTATAAGGAGTGGGTCGGATTCACCCCTCCACTTT
few	TRBV2	.	TRBJ2-1	CASSSGGLSYNEQFF	TGTGCCAGCTCCAGCGGAGGGCTCTCCTACAATGAGCAGTTCTTC
many	TRBV2	.	TRBJ1-2	CASSESFRNGYTF	TGTGCCAGCAGTGAATCCTTCAGAAATGGCTACACCTTC
.	TRBV12-3/TRBV12-4	.	TRBJ2-4	CASSLMRDIQYF	TGTGCCAGCAGTTTAATGAGGGATATTCAGTACTTC
.	TRBV19	TRBD2	TRBJ2-7	CASSRTSPYEQYF	TGTGCCAGTAGCCGGACTAGCCCCTACGAGCAGTACTTC
.	TRBV4-2	.	TRBJ2-5	CASSQEKAQAETQYF	TGTGCCAGCAGCCAAGAGAAGGCGCAGGCAGAGACCCAGTACTTC
.	TRBV2	TRBD1	TRBJ1-5	CASTSDREDQPQHF	TGTGCCAGCACCTCTGACAGGGAGGATCAGCCCCAGCATTTT
once	TRBV12-3/TRBV12-4	TRBD1	TRBJ1-5	CASSHQGGQPQHF	TGTGCCAGCAGTCACCAGGGGGGACAGCCCCAGCATTTT